The sequence of this T cell receptor beta chain was determined in a study of blood T cell repertoires in COVID-19. Study as a whole: The United States, Italy and Spain supplied acute and convalescent COVID-19 samples. From T cells, B-cell-depleted T cells, or PBMCs came the material, which was cDNA or gDNA.

V was shortened by 0 bases and J by 6 bases, with 15 bases between the two germline ends. CDR3 length: 16 residues. Germline CDR1 is LGHDT and CDR2 is YNNKEL (reference sequence). Libraries were prepared by immunoSEQ multiplex PCR; TCRdb keeps only in-frame clonotypes and omits some of them. The table shows over 120,000 clones, with more than 75% occurring only once. The sample comprised peripheral blood. The receptor was derived from a man between 45 and 60 years old who had recovered from COVID-19. The chain carries TRBV3-1 (or the pseudogene TRBV3-2) and TRBJ1-5, with D hard to call. Here the CDR3 reads CASSQEGGFRGQPQHF. Written as DNA, the CDR3 is TGTGCCAGCAGCCAAGAAGGCGGATTTAGAGGTCAGCCCCAGCATTTT.